Following are 17 T cell receptor beta chains from one sample sequenced in a study of cytomegalovirus exposure and HLA in healthy donors. With 60 Vbeta and 13 Jbeta primers, the PCR was carried out. The data were produced by immunoSEQ multiplex PCR, yet TCRdb's version contains in-frame clones alone and is incomplete. The data hold around 90,000 clones, with around nine tenths observed a single time. Sample: PBMCs. The receptors stem from a man aged 25-40 years in good health and CMV-seropositive.

This sequence joins TRBV6-4 and TRBJ2-1; 10 nucleotides match TRBD2. CDR3 length equals 15 residues. CDR1 is MRHNA, CDR2 SNTAGT, per germline. V was clipped by 3 bases and J by 8 bases; unmatched bases: 7. As DNA, the CDR3 is TGTGCCAGCAGTGAAGCTAGCGGGAGTCCCGATGAGCAGTTCTTC. It yields the protein CASSEASGSPDEQFF.

The chain uses TRBV5-6 and TRBJ2-6; D is undetermined. The germline V gene encodes CDR1 SGHDT and CDR2 YYEEEE. The CDR3 has 16 amino acids. The V and J ends lost 0 bases and 4 bases respectively, with 11 bases between them. The CDR3 loop reads CASSLGAGTGANVLTF. The CDR3 DNA is TGTGCCAGCAGCTTGGGAGCAGGTACCGGGGCCAACGTCCTGACTTTC.

V gene TRBV28 combines with J gene TRBJ2-2; D not resolved. With 2 bases removed from V and 6 bases from J, the gap between germline ends came to 10 bases. Germline values: CDR1 MDHEN, CDR2 SYDVKM. This CDR3 spans 14 amino acids. CDR3 sequence reads: CASSLPPRSGELFF. CDR3 DNA: TGTGCCAGCAGTTTACCCCCCCGGTCCGGGGAGCTGTTTTTT.

This chain links TRBV4-1 with TRBJ2-7; 9 bases match TRBD1. This CDR3 comprises 15 residues. The junction had 10 bases not matched to a gene; V was cut back by 3 bases and J by 7 bases. Per germline, CDR1 MGHRA and CDR2 YSYEKL. For the CDR3, the DNA is TGCGCCAGCAGCCACCCCCCTCCGGGACAGGGAGAGCAGTACTTC. Its translation: CASSHPPPGQGEQYF.

The chain's CDR3 is CASSFGTSGSPYEQYF. The CDR3 DNA reads TGTGCCAGCAGCTTCGGGACTAGCGGGAGTCCCTACGAGCAGTACTTC. The chain employs TRBV5-4 and TRBJ2-7; 14 nucleotides agree with TRBD2. The CDR3 runs 16 residues. The trim removed 2 bases at V and 2 bases at J, leaving 3 bases unmatched. The germline CDR1 and CDR2 sequences are SGHNT and YYREEE (reference sequence). Filled out from reference TRBV5-4 and TRBJ2-7, the complete variable domain reads ETGVTQSPTHLIKTRGQQVTLRCSSQSGHNTVSWYQQALGQGPQFIFQYYREEENGRGNFPPRFSGLQFPNYSSELNVNALELDDSALYLCASSFGTSGSPYEQYFGPGTRLTVT.

The J gene is TRBJ2-1, the V gene TRBV25-1; tentatively, D is TRBD1 (5 bases). Trimming took off 3 bases at V and 10 bases at J, with 10 bases between the two ends. This CDR3 is built from 12 residues. In germline, CDR1 is MGHDK, CDR2 SYGVNS. The CDR3 coding sequence is TGTGCCAGCAGTGATCAGGGAAGGGAGCAGTTCTTC. Translating it yields CASSDQGREQFF.

The chain uses TRBV5-1 and TRBJ2-7, with D perhaps matching TRBD1 (6 bases). Germline V gives CDR1 SGHRS, CDR2 YFSETQ. Trimming pared 0 bases from V and 1 base from J, leaving 8 bases between. This CDR3 has 14 amino acids. The CDR3 nucleotides are TGCGCCAGCAGCTTGGGAGGGGGATCCTACGAGCAGTACTTC. It translates to CASSLGGGSYEQYF.

The chain couples TRBV5-1 to TRBJ2-7; a weak D match, TRBD1 (6 bases). Germline V gene sequence: CDR1 SGHRS, CDR2 YFSETQ. The CDR3 spans 13 residues. V shed 6 bases and J shed 1 base, with 11 bases lying between them. CDR3 region: CASKRQESYEQYF. The CDR3 coding sequence is TGCGCCAGCAAACGACAGGAATCCTACGAGCAGTACTTC.

This chain uses TRBV6-6 with TRBJ2-5, with TRBD2 as a possible D gene (6 bases). Germline loops: CDR1 MNHNY, CDR2 SVGAGI (reference sequence). The V end was cut by 0 bases, the J end by 0 bases, with 11 bases between. CDR3 length equals 16 residues. CDR3 amino acids: CASSYSLAEYQETQYF. CDR3 DNA sequence: TGTGCCAGCAGTTACTCACTAGCCGAGTACCAAGAGACCCAGTACTTC.

V gene TRBV6-1 combines with J gene TRBJ1-5, with a possible D match to TRBD1 (6 bases). CDR1 and CDR2 (germline): MNHNS, SASEGT. The germline V and J ends were trimmed by 6 bases and 6 bases, with 18 bases remaining between them. The CDR3 covers 15 residues. The CDR3 reads CASSSVGGAGQPQHF. CDR3 in DNA: TGTGCCAGCAGCTCGGTTGGGGGCGCGGGTCAGCCCCAGCATTTT.

The rearrangement joins TRBV5-4 to TRBJ1-1; TRBD1 matches 8 bases. The length of the CDR3 is 15 residues. V dropped 3 bases and J dropped 5; count of bases not matched to a gene: 9. The germline V gene has CDR1 SGHNT and CDR2 YYREEE (reference sequence). The CDR3 region has the DNA TGTGCCAGCAGCTCAGGGGGCGGTGGCGGGACTGAAGCTTTCTTT. Protein sequence: CASSSGGGGGTEAFF. The full variable domain, in which reference TRBV5-4 and TRBJ1-1 provide the parts outside the CDR3, is ETGVTQSPTHLIKTRGQQVTLRCSSQSGHNTVSWYQQALGQGPQFIFQYYREEENGRGNFPPRFSGLQFPNYSSELNVNALELDDSALYLCASSSGGGGGTEAFFGQGTRLTVV.

This rearrangement joins TRBV28 to TRBJ2-7; TRBD1 agrees at 9 bases. The V and J ends lost 5 bases and 4 bases, in that order; junction bases with no gene match: 6. CDR1 and CDR2 (germline): MDHEN, SYDVKM. The CDR3 loop spans 14 amino acids. The CDR3 loop is CASSPGTGLYEQYF. The CDR3 nucleotides read TGTGCCAGCAGTCCCGGGACAGGGTTGTACGAGCAGTACTTC. The full variable domain, completed using reference TRBV28 and TRBJ2-7, is DVKVTQSSRYLVKRTGEKVFLECVQDMDHENMFWYRQDPGLGLRLIYFSYDVKMKEKGDIPEGYSVSREKKERFSLILESASTNQTSMYLCASSPGTGLYEQYFGPGTRLTVT.

This rearrangement joins TRBV5-8 to TRBJ2-2, with 8 bases identical to TRBD1. J was trimmed by 7 bases and V by 10 bases; bases with no gene match: 12. Germline V CDR1 and CDR2: SGHTS, YDEGEE. The CDR3 is made up of 14 amino acids. CDR3 sequence: CAWARDRFDGELFF. The DNA for the CDR3 is TGTGCCTGGGCCCGGGACAGGTTTGACGGGGAGCTGTTTTTT.

The rearrangement uses TRBV5-6 and TRBJ2-5; tentatively, D is TRBD1 (5 bases). In germline, CDR1 is SGHDT, CDR2 YYEEEE. V was trimmed by 3 bases and J by 5 bases, leaving 11 bases between them. The CDR3 is 13 residues long. DNA of the CDR3: TGTGCCAGCAGCTCTTGGGCAGGGGAGACCCAGTACTTC. Its protein is CASSSWAGETQYF.

The chain recombines TRBV27 with TRBJ1-4; D perhaps matches TRBD1 (5 bases). Trimming took 2 bases from V and 10 from J, leaving 14 bases between them. Germline CDR1 is MNHEY and CDR2 is SMNVEV (reference sequence). The CDR3 has 14 residues. CDR3: CASSLVDSRGKLFF. The CDR3 DNA reads TGTGCCAGCAGTTTAGTTGACAGTCGTGGAAAACTGTTTTTT.

The J gene is TRBJ2-5, the V gene TRBV5-1, with 7 bases that match TRBD1. Germline V gives CDR1 SGHRS, CDR2 YFSETQ. The CDR3 is made up of 13 amino acids. Germline trimming cut 7 bases from V and 3 bases from J; bases unmatched to any gene: 6. This CDR3 is CASRGQNKETQYF. The CDR3 DNA is TGCGCCAGCCGGGGACAGAATAAAGAGACCCAGTACTTC.

The chain employs TRBV5-1 and TRBJ1-2; no clear D. Trimming left V 4 bases short and J 4 bases short, with 8 bases between. Germline V gene lookup returns CDR1 SGHRS and CDR2 YFSETQ. The CDR3 consists of 12 residues. The CDR3, as DNA: TGCGCCAGCAGCGCCGGGATCTATGGCTACACCTTC. Its translation is CASSAGIYGYTF.